The T cell receptor beta chain described here comes from a study of glioma-infiltrating T cells. This clonotype has more than one count but fewer than ten. Antigen specificity is unknown. The V gene's germline CDR1 is MDHEN and CDR2 SYDVKM. V was shortened by 5 bases and J by 1 base, with 13 bases between the two germline ends. This CDR3 comprises 15 residues. Study observations and caveats: Gliomas, especially low-grade, showed above-expected tissue-blood divergence; non-neoplastic patients showed below.

The iRepertoire nested amplicon-rescue multiplex PCR amplified TCR alpha and beta CDR3s from RNA. One-step reverse transcription and amplification started from approximately 100-400 ng of tissue mRNA or PBMC total RNA. From the multiplex PCR reads, TCRdb called clonotypes with MiXCR, one entry per CDR3 protein. The data show over 140,000 distinct CDR3 sequences, with about two fifths seen just once and 20% to 25% held by the top ten. The sample was glioma tissue, nonneoplastic brain tissue, or PBMCs (not recorded which). This sequence joins TRBV28 and TRBJ2-3; a possible D gene is TRBD1 (6 bases). The sequence derives from a human donor with low-grade glioma or glioblastoma, undergoing nonglioma brain surgery, or in good health (not recorded which). CDR3 bases: TGTGCCAGCAGTCAGGGGAGCGGTGGCACAGATACGCAGTATTTT. Its translation: CASSQGSGGTDTQYF.